This record concerns one T cell receptor (beta chain) sequence. The antigen is unknown. This specimen comes from a study of T-cell reconstitution after alpha-beta-depleted transplantation in children. General observations from the study: At one year after transplant, newly produced T cells mostly accounted for T-cell counts and diversity.

Between the trimmed V and J ends, which lost 2 bases and 5 bases, there was a span of 4 bases. Germline CDR1 and CDR2: KGHSH and LQKENI. This CDR3 has 11 residues. The TCRbeta library was prepared with unique molecular identifiers. TCRdb reprocessed the PCR reads with MiXCR, giving one entry per CDR3 protein. The repertoire includes 45,000 to 60,000 distinct CDR3 sequences, under 60% of them detected once, and more than 30% sits in the top ten. V is TRBV18 and J is TRBJ2-7; D gene unclear. The sequencing here drew on peripheral blood, taken before TCRalphabeta/CD19-depleted stem cell transplant. The receptor's source is a boy in the first two years of life with SCID, due to receive a stem cell transplant. This chain's CDR3 is CASSPGHEQYF. The CDR3 DNA follows: TGTGCCAGCTCACCAGGCCACGAGCAGTACTTC.